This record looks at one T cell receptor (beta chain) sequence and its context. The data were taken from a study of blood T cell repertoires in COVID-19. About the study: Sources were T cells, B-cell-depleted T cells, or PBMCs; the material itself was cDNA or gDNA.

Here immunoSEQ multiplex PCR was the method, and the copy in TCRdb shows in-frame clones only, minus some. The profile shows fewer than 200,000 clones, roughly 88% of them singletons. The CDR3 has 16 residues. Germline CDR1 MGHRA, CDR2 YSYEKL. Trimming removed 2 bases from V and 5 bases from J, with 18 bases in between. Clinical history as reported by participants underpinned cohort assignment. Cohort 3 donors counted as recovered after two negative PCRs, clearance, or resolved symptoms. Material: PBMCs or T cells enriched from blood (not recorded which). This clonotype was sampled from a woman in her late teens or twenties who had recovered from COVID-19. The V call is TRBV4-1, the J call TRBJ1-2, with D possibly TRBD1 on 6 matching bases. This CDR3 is CASSQIKENREYGYTF. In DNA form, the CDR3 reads TGCGCCAGCAGCCAAATAAAAGAAAACAGGGAATATGGCTACACCTTC.